This paragraph reports one T cell receptor (beta chain). Its target is not known. The data were obtained in a study of spatial heterogeneity in lung cancer. Study background: Each distinct TCR and UMI combination averaged more than ten appearances in raw reads.

Whole-study findings and limits: One measure, the expanded intratumoral alpha and beta TCR count, tracked tumor mutation counts. Of the expanded TCRs, ubiquitous and regional counts tracked the counts of ubiquitous and regional nonsynonymous mutations, respectively.

Each TCR cDNA molecule carried a unique molecular identifier. Using its own MiXCR run on the 5' RACE reads, TCRdb lists one record per CDR3 protein. The sample records more than 2,000 distinct CDR3 sequences, 15% being singletons. The ends were cut back, 5 bases at V and 0 bases at J, with 7 bases in the middle. The CDR3 runs 14 residues. Time point reported: sample taken at primary tumor resection. Tumor, nontumor lung or frozen PBMC supplied whole RNA, sequenced without sorting. Sequencing used lung tumor tissue, obtained at surgery. The V call is TRBV12-3 or TRBV12-4, the J call TRBJ1-4; D not certain. This clonotype originated in a male donor with early-stage non-small cell lung cancer. The CDR3 reads CASSPPATNEKLFF. Written as DNA, the CDR3 is TGTGCCAGCAGTCCACCAGCAACTAATGAAAAACTGTTTTTT.